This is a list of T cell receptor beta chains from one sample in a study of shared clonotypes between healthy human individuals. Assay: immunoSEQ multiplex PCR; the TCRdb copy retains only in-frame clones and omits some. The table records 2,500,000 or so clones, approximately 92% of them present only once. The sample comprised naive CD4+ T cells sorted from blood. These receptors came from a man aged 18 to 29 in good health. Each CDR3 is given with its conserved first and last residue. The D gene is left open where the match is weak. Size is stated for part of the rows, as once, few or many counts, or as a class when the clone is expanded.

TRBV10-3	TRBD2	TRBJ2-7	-	TGTGCCATCAGTGCAACTAGCGGGAGCTCCTACGAGCAGTACTTC	CAISATSGSSYEQYF
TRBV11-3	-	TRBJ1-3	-	TGTGCCAGCAGCGCAGGGACACCTGGAAACACCATATATTTT	CASSAGTPGNTIYF
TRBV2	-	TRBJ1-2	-	TGTGCCAGCATGGACAGCAACTATGGCTACACCTTC	CASMDSNYGYTF
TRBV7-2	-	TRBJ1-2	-	TGTGCCAGCAGCTTAGTACCGAGCCAGGGGACTAACTATGGCTACACCTTC	CASSLVPSQGTNYGYTF
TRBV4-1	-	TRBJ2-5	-	TGCGCCAGCAGCCAAGCCGGAACCGGACAAGAGACCCAGTACTTC	CASSQAGTGQETQYF
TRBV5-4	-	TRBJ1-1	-	TGTGCCAGCAGCTTCCACGGTCCGAACACTGAAGCTTTCTTT	CASSFHGPNTEAFF
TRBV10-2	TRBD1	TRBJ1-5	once	TGCGCCAGCACCAGGGGGCGGGATCAGCCCCAGCATTTT	CASTRGRDQPQHF
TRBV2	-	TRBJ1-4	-	TGTGCCAGCAGCGAGGAGCGGATTAATGAAAAACTGTTTTTT	CASSEERINEKLFF
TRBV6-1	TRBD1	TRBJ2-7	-	TGTGCCAGCAACCCCGGGACAGGACCCTACGAGCAGTACTTC	CASNPGTGPYEQYF
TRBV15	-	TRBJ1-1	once	TGTGCCACCAGCAGAGATACACTGGGCGGGTACACTGAAGCTTTCTTT	CATSRDTLGGYTEAFF
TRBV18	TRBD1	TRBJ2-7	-	TGTGCCAGCTCACCACTCCCCACCTCCCGGGGACAGAACTACGAGCAGTACTTC	CASSPLPTSRGQNYEQYF
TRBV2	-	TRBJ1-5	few	TGTGCCAGCAGTGGGGTCTTACCCGCCCGTCAGCCCCAGCATTTT	CASSGVLPARQPQHF
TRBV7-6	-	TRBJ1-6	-	TGTGCCAGCAGCCTTGAGAGGGATTCACCCCTCCACTTT	CASSLERDSPLHF
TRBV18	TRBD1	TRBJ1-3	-	TGTGCCAGCTCACTGGGGGACAGTGTCTCTGGAAACACCATATATTTT	CASSLGDSVSGNTIYF
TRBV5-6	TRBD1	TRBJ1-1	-	TGTGCCAGCAGCTTGGTTAAGGCAGGGGGGTGGCACACTGAAGCTTTCTTT	CASSLVKAGGWHTEAFF
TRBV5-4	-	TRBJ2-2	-	TGTGCCAGCAGCTTGGTTGGGGGGTCAAGGGCCGGGGAGCTGTTTTTT	CASSLVGGSRAGELFF
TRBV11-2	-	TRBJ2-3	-	TGTGCCAGCAGCATAACAGGGTTTAACACAGATACGCAGTATTTT	CASSITGFNTDTQYF
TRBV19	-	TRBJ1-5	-	TGTGCCAGTAGTCGTGGGGTCGGGCAGCCCCAGCATTTT	CASSRGVGQPQHF
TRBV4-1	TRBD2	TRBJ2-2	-	TGCGCCAGCAGCCAAGATTTCGCGGGAGGACCCGGGGAGCTGTTTTTT	CASSQDFAGGPGELFF
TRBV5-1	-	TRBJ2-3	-	TGCGCCAGCAGCTTTCATCCAGATACGCAGTATTTT	CASSFHPDTQYF
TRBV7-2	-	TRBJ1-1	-	TGTGCCAGCAGCTTAGTAGCCGTTGGGGTGGTGAACACTGAAGCTTTCTTT	CASSLVAVGVVNTEAFF
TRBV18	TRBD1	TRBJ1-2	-	TGTGCCAGCTCACCACAAGGGGGCGACTATGGCTACACCTTC	CASSPQGGDYGYTF
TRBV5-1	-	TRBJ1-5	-	TGCGCCAGCAGCCCAGGGGATGGCAATCAGCCCCAGCATTTT	CASSPGDGNQPQHF
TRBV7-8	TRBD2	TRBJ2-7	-	TGTGCCAGCAGCCCTCGGACTAGCGGGATCTACGAGCAGTACTTC	CASSPRTSGIYEQYF
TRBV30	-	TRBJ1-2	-	TGTGCCTGGAGTGTATTCCCCGCTGGGGGGGGCCAAGATGGCTACACCTTC	CAWSVFPAGGGQDGYTF
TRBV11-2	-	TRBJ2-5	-	TGTGCCAGCAGCTTAGGGGAGAGGGAGACCCAGTACTTC	CASSLGERETQYF
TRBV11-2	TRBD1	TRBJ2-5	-	TGTGCCAGCAGCTTACAGACAGGGGGAGAGACCCAGTACTTC	CASSLQTGGETQYF
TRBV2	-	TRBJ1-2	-	TGTGCCAGCAGTGACCTGAGAGAAGCCCTGGGCCATGGCTACACCTTC	CASSDLREALGHGYTF
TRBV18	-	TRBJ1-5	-	TGTGCCAGCTCACCAGAAGCAGGAATGTATCAGCCCCAGCATTTT	CASSPEAGMYQPQHF
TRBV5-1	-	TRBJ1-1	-	TGCGCCAGCAGCCATACCTATACCGACACAGGGGCTTTCTTT	CASSHTYTDTGAFF
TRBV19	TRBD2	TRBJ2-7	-	TGTGCCAGTAGTTTACTAGCGGGAAGCGACGAGCAGTACTTC	CASSLLAGSDEQYF
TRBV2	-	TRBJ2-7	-	TGTGCCAGCAGTGAGGATGGGTCTGGCTACGAGCAGTACTTC	CASSEDGSGYEQYF
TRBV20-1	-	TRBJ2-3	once	TGCAGTGCTAGGAGCACAGATACGCAGTATTTT	CSARSTDTQYF
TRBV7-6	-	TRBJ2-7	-	TGTGCCAGCAGCCTTGAAACAGGGAGCTCCTACGAGCAGTACTTC	CASSLETGSSYEQYF
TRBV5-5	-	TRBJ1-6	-	TGTGCCAGCAGCTTGGCCCAGACTCCCGGTTCACCCCTCCACTTT	CASSLAQTPGSPLHF
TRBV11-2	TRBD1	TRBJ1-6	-	TGTGCCAGCAGCTCGCGACAGGGGGCCAATTCACCCCTCCACTTT	CASSSRQGANSPLHF
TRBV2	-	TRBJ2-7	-	TGTGCCAGCAGTGATAGAGGTGGAACCTACGAGCAGTACTTC	CASSDRGGTYEQYF